This T cell receptor (beta chain) stems from a study of shared clonotypes between healthy human individuals. The naive CD8 population came from CD45RO-negative cells selected for CCR7, without terminally differentiated effector memory CD45RA+ cells. CDR3 size: 15 residues. The germline CDR1 and CDR2 sequences are GTSNPN and SVGIG (reference sequence). J lost 3 bases, V lost 2 bases, and 5 bases had no gene match. Assay: immunoSEQ multiplex PCR; the TCRdb copy retains only in-frame clones and omits some. This table holds about 820,000 clones, 92% found once. The chain employs TRBV30 and TRBJ2-1; TRBD2 matches 9 bases. The sequenced material came from naive CD8+ T cells sorted from blood. The receptor's source is a man aged 25 to 40 in good health. DNA of the CDR3: TGTGCCTGGAGTCAGCTTAGCGGGAGCTACAATGAGCAGTTCTTC. Its protein product is CAWSQLSGSYNEQFF.